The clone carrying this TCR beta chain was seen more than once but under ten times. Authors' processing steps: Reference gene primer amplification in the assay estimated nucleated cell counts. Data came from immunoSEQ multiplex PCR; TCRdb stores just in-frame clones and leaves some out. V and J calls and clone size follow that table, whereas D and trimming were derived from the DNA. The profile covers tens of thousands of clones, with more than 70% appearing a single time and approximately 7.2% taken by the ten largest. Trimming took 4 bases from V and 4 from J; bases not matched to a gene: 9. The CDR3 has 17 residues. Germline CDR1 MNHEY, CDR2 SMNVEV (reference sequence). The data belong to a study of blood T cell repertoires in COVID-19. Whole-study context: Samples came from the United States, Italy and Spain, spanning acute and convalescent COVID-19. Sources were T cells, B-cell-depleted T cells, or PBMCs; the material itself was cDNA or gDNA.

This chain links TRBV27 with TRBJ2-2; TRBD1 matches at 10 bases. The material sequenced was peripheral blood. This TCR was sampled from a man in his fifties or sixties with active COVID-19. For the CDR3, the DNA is TGTGCCAGCAGTTCCAGACAGGGGGCAAGCGGCACCGGGGAGCTGTTTTTT. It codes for CASSSRQGASGTGELFF.